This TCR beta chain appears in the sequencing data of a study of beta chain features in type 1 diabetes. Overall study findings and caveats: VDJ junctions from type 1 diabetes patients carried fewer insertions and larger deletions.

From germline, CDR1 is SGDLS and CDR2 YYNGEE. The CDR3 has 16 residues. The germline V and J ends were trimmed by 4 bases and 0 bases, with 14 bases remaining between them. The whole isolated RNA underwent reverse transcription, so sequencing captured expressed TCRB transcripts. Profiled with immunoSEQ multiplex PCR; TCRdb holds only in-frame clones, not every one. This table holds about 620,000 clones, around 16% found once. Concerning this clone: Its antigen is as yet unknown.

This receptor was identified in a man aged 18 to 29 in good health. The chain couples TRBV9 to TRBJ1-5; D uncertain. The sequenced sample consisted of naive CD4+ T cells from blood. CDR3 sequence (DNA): TGTGCCAGCAGCTGCGAGAGGGCATATAGCAATCAGCCCCAGCATTTT. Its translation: CASSCERAYSNQPQHF.